This T cell receptor (beta chain) is drawn from a study of cytomegalovirus exposure and HLA in healthy donors. A multiplex PCR was run with 60 Vbeta primers and 13 Jbeta primers. TCRdb keeps only in-frame clones here, not all; method: immunoSEQ multiplex PCR. The table lists 190,000 or so clones, approximately 85% of them singletons, with 6% to 8% in the top ten. This clone came up a few times. Trimming took off 8 bases at V and 4 bases at J, with 17 bases between the two ends. The length of the CDR3 is 14 residues. The V gene's germline CDR1 is MGHDK and CDR2 SYGVNS. The sequencing sample was made of PBMCs. The receptor was derived from a woman in her 50s in good health and CMV-seropositive. The chain links TRBV25-1 to TRBJ1-1, with D possibly matching TRBD1 (6 bases). CDR3: CASFANRASTEAFF. The DNA of the CDR3 is TGTGCCAGCTTCGCAAACAGGGCGTCCACTGAAGCTTTCTTT.